The sample holds many counts of the clone carrying this T cell receptor beta chain. Its antigen is undetermined. The data originate from a study of T cells in Graves' hyperthyroidism and ophthalmopathy. Study results and caveats: Most thyroid clonotypes expanded above 0.001 appeared in blood too. The model foresaw ophthalmopathy a median roughly 6.6 months prior to onset.

There were TCR beta CDR3 regions amplified from RNA transcripts. When the TCR CDR3 underwent first-round RT-PCR, the HTBI primer set was used. In TCRdb, the multiplex PCR reads were re-called with MiXCR into one record per CDR3 protein. The sample lists some 560,000 distinct CDR3 sequences; more than 15% were seen once. PBMCs were derived from about 9.1 ml fresh peripheral blood. CDR3 length equals 13 residues. With 4 bases removed from V and 0 bases from J, the gap between germline ends came to 7 bases. Germline values: CDR1 SGHAT, CDR2 FQNNGV. The source of this sequence is a woman aged 25 to 39 with Graves' hyperthyroidism. The rearrangement uses TRBV11-2 and TRBJ2-7; no firm D call. Input material: blood. In nucleotides, the CDR3 is TGTGCCAGCAGCTCCGACACCTCCTACGAGCAGTACTTC. Translation gives CASSSDTSYEQYF.